The rows below give T cell receptor beta chains drawn from one sample of a study of blood T cells in healthy people across ages. TCRdb called the 5' RACE reads again in MiXCR, with one record for every CDR3 protein. Of roughly 730,000 distinct CDR3 sequences listed, approximately 60% are singletons. Input material: blood. These receptors were taken from a man aged 40-49 years in good health. Each CDR3 is given with its conserved first and last residue. The D gene is left open where the match is weak. Only some rows state a clone size, as once, few, many or a class for expanded clones.

TRBD2,TRBV27,TRBJ2-5,-,CASSLIGLAGGETQYF,TGTGCCAGCAGTCTAATTGGACTAGCGGGCGGAGAGACCCAGTACTTC
-,TRBV5-6,TRBJ2-7,-,CASSQLSLGVLNEQYF,TGTGCCAGCAGCCAATTATCCTTAGGTGTATTGAACGAGCAGTACTTC
TRBD1,TRBV15,TRBJ2-6,once,CATRGQGWRANVLTF,TGTGCCACCAGGGGACAGGGTTGGAGGGCCAACGTCCTGACTTTC
-,TRBV12-3/TRBV12-4,TRBJ2-3,many,CASSLGGSTDTQYF,TGTGCCAGCAGCTTAGGGGGGAGCACAGATACGCAGTATTTT
-,TRBV7-8,TRBJ2-5,-,CASSVRLQGKETQYF,TGTGCCAGCTCGGTCCGCCTTCAGGGGAAGGAGACCCAGTACTTC
-,TRBV20-1,TRBJ1-2,few,CSAGQQGVVGYTF,TGCAGTGCTGGGCAACAGGGAGTGGTCGGCTACACCTTC
-,TRBV20-1,TRBJ1-2,-,CSAVVMWGSYGYTF,TGCAGTGCTGTAGTTATGTGGGGGAGCTATGGCTACACCTTC
-,TRBV10-3,TRBJ2-7,few,CAISESGGPYEQYF,TGTGCCATCAGTGAGTCGGGGGGACCCTACGAGCAGTACTTC
-,TRBV9,TRBJ1-1,-,CASSVKSNTEAFF,TGTGCCAGCAGCGTTAAGAGCAACACTGAAGCTTTCTTT
TRBD1,TRBV4-1,TRBJ1-2,-,CASSIRDRVDYGYTF,TGCGCCAGCAGCATCCGGGACAGGGTCGACTATGGCTACACCTTC